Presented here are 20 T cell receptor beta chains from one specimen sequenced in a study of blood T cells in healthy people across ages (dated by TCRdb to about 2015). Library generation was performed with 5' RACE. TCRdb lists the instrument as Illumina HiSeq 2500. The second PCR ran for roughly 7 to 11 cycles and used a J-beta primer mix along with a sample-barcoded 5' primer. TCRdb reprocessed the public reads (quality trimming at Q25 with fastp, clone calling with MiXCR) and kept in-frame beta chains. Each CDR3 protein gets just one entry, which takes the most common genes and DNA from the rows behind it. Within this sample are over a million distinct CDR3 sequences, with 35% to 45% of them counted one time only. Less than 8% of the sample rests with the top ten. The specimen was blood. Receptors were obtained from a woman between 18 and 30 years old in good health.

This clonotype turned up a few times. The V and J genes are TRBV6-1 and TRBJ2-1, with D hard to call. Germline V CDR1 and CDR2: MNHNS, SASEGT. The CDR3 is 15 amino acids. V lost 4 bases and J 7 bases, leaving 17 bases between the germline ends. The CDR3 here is CASSGSDGPENEQFF. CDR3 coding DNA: TGTGCCAGCAGTGGAAGTGACGGTCCCGAAAATGAGCAGTTCTTC.

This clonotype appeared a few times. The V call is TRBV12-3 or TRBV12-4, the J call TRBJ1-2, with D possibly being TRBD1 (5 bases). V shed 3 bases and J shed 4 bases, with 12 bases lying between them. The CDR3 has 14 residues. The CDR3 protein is CASSLPGHGYGYTF. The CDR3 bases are TGTGCCAGCAGTTTGCCAGGGCACGGCTATGGCTACACCTTC.

The CDR3 nucleotides are TGTGCCAGCAGCCGGACCCGGACAGCTCAGGAAAACACCATATATTTT. Translation gives CASSRTRTAQENTIYF. The chain is built from TRBV7-6 and TRBJ1-3; D may be TRBD1 (6 bases). CDR1 and CDR2 from the germline V gene are SGHVS and FNYEAQ. Trimming stripped 5 bases from V and 6 bases from J, with 20 bases between. CDR3 size: 16 residues.

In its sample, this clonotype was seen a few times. CDR3 protein: CSALQGGEKLFF. The DNA for the CDR3 is TGCAGTGCTTTACAGGGAGGGGAAAAACTGTTTTTT. The genes are TRBV20-1 and TRBJ1-4; possible D gene TRBD1, 6 bases. V lost 5 bases, J lost 8 bases, and 12 bases lay in between. The CDR3 extends over 12 amino acids. Germline V CDR1 and CDR2: DFQATT, SNEGSKA (reference sequence).

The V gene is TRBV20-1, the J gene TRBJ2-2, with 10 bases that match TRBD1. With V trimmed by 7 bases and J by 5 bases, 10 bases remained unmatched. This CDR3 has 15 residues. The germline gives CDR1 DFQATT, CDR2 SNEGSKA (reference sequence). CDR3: CSGTSGQGNTGELFF. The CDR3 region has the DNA TGCAGTGGCACCTCGGGACAGGGGAATACCGGGGAGCTGTTTTTT.

CDR3 residues: CASNNGWTGELFF. The CDR3 DNA reads as TGTGCCAGTAATAATGGTTGGACCGGGGAGCTGTTTTTT. The rearrangement links TRBV19 to TRBJ2-2; no firm D call. Germline lookup yields CDR1 LNHDA and CDR2 SQIVND (reference sequence). The V gene lost 7 bases and the J gene lost 5 bases, with 11 bases spanning the gap. The CDR3 is made up of 13 amino acids.

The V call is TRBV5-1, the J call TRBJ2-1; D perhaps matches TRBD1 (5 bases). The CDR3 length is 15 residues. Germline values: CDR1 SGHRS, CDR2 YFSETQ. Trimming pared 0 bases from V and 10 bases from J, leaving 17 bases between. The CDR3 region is CASSLGIGACVEQFF. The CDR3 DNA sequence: TGCGCCAGCAGCTTGGGAATTGGGGCGTGTGTAGAGCAGTTCTTC. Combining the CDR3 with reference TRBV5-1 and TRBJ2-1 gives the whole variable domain KAGVTQTPRYLIKTRGQQVTLSCSPISGHRSVSWYQQTPGQGLQFLFEYFSETQRNKGNFPGRFSGRQFSNSRSEMNVSTLELGDSALYLCASSLGIGACVEQFFGPGTRLTVL.

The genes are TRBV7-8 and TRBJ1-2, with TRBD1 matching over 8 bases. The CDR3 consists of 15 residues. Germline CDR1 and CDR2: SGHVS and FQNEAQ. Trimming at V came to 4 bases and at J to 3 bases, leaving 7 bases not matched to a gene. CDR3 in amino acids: CASSSWTGRDYGYTF. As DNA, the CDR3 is TGTGCCAGCAGCTCATGGACAGGGAGGGACTATGGCTACACCTTC.

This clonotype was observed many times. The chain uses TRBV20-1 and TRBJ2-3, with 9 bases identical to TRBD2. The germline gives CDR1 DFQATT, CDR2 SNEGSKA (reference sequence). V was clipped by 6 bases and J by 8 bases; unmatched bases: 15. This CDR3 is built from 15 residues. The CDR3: CSAAGASGDSGTQYF. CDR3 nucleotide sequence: TGCAGTGCCGCGGGCGCTAGCGGGGATTCCGGTACGCAGTATTTT.

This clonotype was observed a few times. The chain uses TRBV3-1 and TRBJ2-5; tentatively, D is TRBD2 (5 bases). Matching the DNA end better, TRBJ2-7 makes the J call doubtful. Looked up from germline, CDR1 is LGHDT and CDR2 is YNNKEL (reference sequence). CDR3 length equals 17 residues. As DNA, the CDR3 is TGTGCCAGCAGCCCCCACCTCATGGAGGCCAACGCCTACGAGCAGTACTTC. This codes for CASSPHLMEANAYEQYF.

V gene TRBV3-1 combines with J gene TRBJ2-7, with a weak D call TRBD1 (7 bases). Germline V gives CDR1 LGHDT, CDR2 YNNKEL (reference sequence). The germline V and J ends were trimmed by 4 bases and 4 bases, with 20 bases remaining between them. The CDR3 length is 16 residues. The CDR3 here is CASSPGGPKSVYEQYF. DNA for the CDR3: TGTGCCAGCAGCCCAGGGGGGCCTAAATCCGTTTACGAGCAGTACTTC.

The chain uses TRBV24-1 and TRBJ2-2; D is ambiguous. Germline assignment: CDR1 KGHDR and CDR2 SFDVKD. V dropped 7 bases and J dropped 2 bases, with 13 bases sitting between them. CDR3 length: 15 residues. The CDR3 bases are TGTGCCACCAGCGCGAGCCAGACTAACACCGGGGAGCTGTTTTTT. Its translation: CATSASQTNTGELFF.

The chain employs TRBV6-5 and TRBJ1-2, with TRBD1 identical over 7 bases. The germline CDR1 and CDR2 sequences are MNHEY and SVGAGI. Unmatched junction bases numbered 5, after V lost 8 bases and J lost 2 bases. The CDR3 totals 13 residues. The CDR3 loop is CASGKGQNYGYTF. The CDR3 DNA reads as TGTGCCAGCGGAAAGGGACAGAACTATGGCTACACCTTC.

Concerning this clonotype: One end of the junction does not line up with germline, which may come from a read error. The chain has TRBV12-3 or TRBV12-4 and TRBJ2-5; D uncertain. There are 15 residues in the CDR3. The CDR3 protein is CTSSPGTRPQETQYF. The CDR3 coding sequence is TGTACCAGCAGCCCCGGTACAAGGCCCCAAGAGACCCAGTACTTC.

The CDR3 is CASSQVDVLKGSYNEQFF. The CDR3 DNA reads as TGTGCCAGCAGCCAAGTGGACGTCTTAAAGGGCTCCTACAATGAGCAGTTCTTC. The chain combines TRBV4-2 with TRBJ2-1; the D is unclear. Looked up from germline, CDR1 is LGHNA and CDR2 is YNFKEQ. V was clipped by 1 base and J by 0 bases, with 16 bases between them. The CDR3 extends over 18 amino acids.

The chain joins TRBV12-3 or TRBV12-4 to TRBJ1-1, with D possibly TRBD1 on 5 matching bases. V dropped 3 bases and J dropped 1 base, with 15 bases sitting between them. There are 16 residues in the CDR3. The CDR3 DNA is TGTGCCAGCAGTTTTATCTGGGGGGACGGGAACACTGAAGCTTTCTTT. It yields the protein CASSFIWGDGNTEAFF.

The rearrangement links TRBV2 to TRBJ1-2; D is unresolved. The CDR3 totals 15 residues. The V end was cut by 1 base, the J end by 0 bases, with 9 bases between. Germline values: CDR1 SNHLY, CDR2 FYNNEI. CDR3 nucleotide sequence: TGTGCCAGCAGTGAAGGGCGGCCCACTAACTATGGCTACACCTTC. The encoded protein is CASSEGRPTNYGYTF.

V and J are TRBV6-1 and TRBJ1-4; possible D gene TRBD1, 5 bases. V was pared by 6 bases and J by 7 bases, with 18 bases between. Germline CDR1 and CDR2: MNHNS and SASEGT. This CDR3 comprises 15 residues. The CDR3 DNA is TGTGCCAGCAGGGCCCCCAGGGATAGAGGTGAAAAACTGTTTTTT. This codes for CASRAPRDRGEKLFF.

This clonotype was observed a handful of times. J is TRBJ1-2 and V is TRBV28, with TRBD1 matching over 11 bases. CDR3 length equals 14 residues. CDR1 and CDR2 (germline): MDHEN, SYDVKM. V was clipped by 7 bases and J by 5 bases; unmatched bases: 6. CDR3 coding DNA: TGTGCCAGCACCGGACAGGGGGCGGGATATGGCTACACCTTC. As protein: CASTGQGAGYGYTF.

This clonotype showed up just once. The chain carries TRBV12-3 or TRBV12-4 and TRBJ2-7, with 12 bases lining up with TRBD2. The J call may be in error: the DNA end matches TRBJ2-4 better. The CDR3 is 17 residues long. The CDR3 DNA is TGTGCCAGCAGCTCCACTAGCGGGGGGTTAGCCAAAAACATTCAGTACTTC. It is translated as CASSSTSGGLAKNIQYF.